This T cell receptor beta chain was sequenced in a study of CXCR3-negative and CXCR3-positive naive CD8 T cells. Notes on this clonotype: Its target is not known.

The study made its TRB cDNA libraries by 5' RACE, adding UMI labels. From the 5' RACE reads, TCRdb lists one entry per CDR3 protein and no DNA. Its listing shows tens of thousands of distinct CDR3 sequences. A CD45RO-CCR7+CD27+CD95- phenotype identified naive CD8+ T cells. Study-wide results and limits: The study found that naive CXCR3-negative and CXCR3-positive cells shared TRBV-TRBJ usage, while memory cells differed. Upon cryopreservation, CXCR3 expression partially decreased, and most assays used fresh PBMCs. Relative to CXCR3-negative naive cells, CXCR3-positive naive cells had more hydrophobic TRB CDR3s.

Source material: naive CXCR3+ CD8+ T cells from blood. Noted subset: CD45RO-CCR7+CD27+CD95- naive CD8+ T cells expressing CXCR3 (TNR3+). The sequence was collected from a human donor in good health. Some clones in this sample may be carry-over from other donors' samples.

CDR3 loop: CASRPDRGNYGYTF. The rearrangement uses TRBV11-2 and TRBJ1-2; TCRdb returns TRBD1, unconfirmable since there is no DNA. From germline, CDR1 is SGHAT and CDR2 FQNNGV. This CDR3 comprises 14 residues.